This T cell receptor beta chain appears in the sequencing data of a study of glioma-infiltrating T cells after dendritic cell vaccination. Notes on the study in general: Complete blood and tumor specimen sets were limited to few patients.

CDR1 is MNHEY, CDR2 SVGAGI, per germline. The V segment lost 9 bases and the J segment 4 bases; nucleotides outside the gene matches: 10. CDR3 length: 15 amino acids. Up to about 2 ug genomic DNA was used for TCRB CDR3 amplification. Profiled with immunoSEQ multiplex PCR; TCRdb holds only in-frame clones, not every one. The sample lists tens of thousands of clones; around 86% were seen once. Only patients with spare fresh-frozen tumor and over two years of follow-up were included. Before vaccination, two weeks after the third vaccination, and at progression, PBMC were collected. On this clone itself: Antigen specificity is unknown.

The sequencing here drew on blood, taken before dendritic cell vaccination. The TCR was taken from a human donor with glioblastoma. V is TRBV6-5 and J is TRBJ2-1; 9 bases line up with TRBD2. The CDR3 DNA follows: TGTGCCAGTAGTCTAAGGGCGGGGGGGTACAATGAGCAGTTCTTC. Its protein product is CASSLRAGGYNEQFF.